These T cell receptor beta chains were read from a single sample in a study of vaccination and CD4 T cells after COVID-19. In TCRdb, the PCR reads were re-called with MiXCR into one record per CDR3 protein. This table holds under 13,000 distinct CDR3 sequences, 77% found once. What these receptors recognize is not known. Material for sequencing was CD4+ T cells from blood, cultured in vitro. The source is a human donor who had recovered from COVID-19. Both conserved end residues are part of each CDR3. The D gene is left open where the match is weak. Some rows have no size entry. The others give once, few or many, or a class for an expanded clone.

j_call | v_call | clone_size | cdr3_length | d_call | cdr3_nt | cdr3_aa
TRBJ2-2 | TRBV15 | . | 14 | . | TGTGCCACCAGCAGGGGGCCGAACACCGGGGAGCTGTTTTTT | CATSRGPNTGELFF
TRBJ1-5 | TRBV24-1 | . | 13 | . | TGTGCCACCAGTGATTCCAACAATCGGCCCCAGCATTTT | CATSDSNNRPQHF
TRBJ1-1 | TRBV20-1 | . | 12 | . | TGCAGTGCCCCCGTCGGGAACACTGAAGCTTTCTTT | CSAPVGNTEAFF
TRBJ2-7 | TRBV6-2/TRBV6-3 | . | 14 | . | TGTGCCAGCAGACCGGGTCTCGGCTCCTACGAGCAGTACTTC | CASRPGLGSYEQYF
TRBJ1-5 | TRBV7-2 | . | 16 | TRBD1 | TGTGCCAGCAGCTTAGGGACAGGGGGCGGCAATCAGCCCCAGCATTTT | CASSLGTGGGNQPQHF
TRBJ2-2 | TRBV21-1 | . | 16 | . | TGTGCCAGCAGCAAAGGGGGCGGGCCGAACACCGGGGAGCTGTTTTTT | CASSKGGGPNTGELFF
TRBJ1-6 | TRBV7-2 | . | 14 | TRBD1 | TGTGCCAGCAGCCGGGGACAGTATAATTCACCCCTCCACTTT | CASSRGQYNSPLHF
TRBJ2-5 | TRBV6-5 | . | 16 | . | TGTGCCAGCAGTTATTTCACCCGGGGACGAGGAGAGACCCAGTACTTC | CASSYFTRGRGETQYF
TRBJ2-3 | TRBV7-2 | . | 16 | . | TGTGCCAGCAGCCCCACAATAGTGGGTTTCACAGATACGCAGTATTTT | CASSPTIVGFTDTQYF
TRBJ1-3 | TRBV20-1 | . | 16 | . | TGCAGTGCCCCCGGGCGGGGGGCGGCCCCTGGAAACACCATATATTTT | CSAPGRGAAPGNTIYF
TRBJ2-5 | TRBV18 | . | 13 | TRBD1 | TGTGCCAGCTCGCGGGACAGGGGGGAGACCCAGTACTTC | CASSRDRGETQYF
TRBJ2-3 | TRBV6-2/TRBV6-3 | . | 12 | . | TGTGCCAGCAGTTTTACGATAGATACGCAGTATTTT | CASSFTIDTQYF
TRBJ1-4 | TRBV4-2 | . | 18 | . | TGTGCCAGCAGCCTGAGGAGGGCCGCAGGAGGGGATTATGAAAAACTGTTTTTT | CASSLRRAAGGDYEKLFF
TRBJ1-6 | TRBV15 | . | 17 | . | TGTGCCACCAGCAGAGATATCGAGTTCCCAACTGGATCACCCCTCCACTTT | CATSRDIEFPTGSPLHF
TRBJ1-2 | TRBV7-8 | . | 15 | TRBD1 | TGTGCCAGCAGCCCGGGGACAGCTCCTAACTATGGCTACACCTTC | CASSPGTAPNYGYTF
TRBJ2-5 | TRBV4-1 | . | 16 | . | TGCGCCAGCAGCCAGACTGCGGGGACTTACCAAGAGACCCAGTACTTC | CASSQTAGTYQETQYF
TRBJ1-6 | TRBV4-2 | medium-sized | 13 | . | TGTGCCAGCAGCCCAAACCTACAGGGTCGCCTCCACTTT | CASSPNLQGRLHF
TRBJ1-1 | TRBV5-1 | . | 13 | . | TGCGCCAGCAGCTTTCAGCTGAACACTGAAGCTTTCTTT | CASSFQLNTEAFF
TRBJ2-1 | TRBV25-1 | . | 17 | TRBD2 | TGTGCCAGCAGTGAAAGGAAGCTAGCGGGAGGAAGAAGTGAGCAGTTCTTC | CASSERKLAGGRSEQFF
TRBJ2-7 | TRBV7-2 | . | 15 | TRBD2 | TGTGCCAGCAGCTTTTACCACGGGACTAGTTCCGAGCAGTACTTC | CASSFYHGTSSEQYF
TRBJ1-2 | TRBV29-1 | . | 14 | TRBD1 | TGCAGCGTTGATTCCCGAGACAGGGGTTTGGGCTACACCTTC | CSVDSRDRGLGYTF
TRBJ1-2 | TRBV3-1 | . | 16 | TRBD1 | TGTGCCAGCAGCCCGAGGGGGCCGGGGGAGAACTATGGCTACACCTTC | CASSPRGPGENYGYTF
TRBJ2-7 | TRBV27 | . | 19 | . | TGTGCCAGCAGTTCCTTACAGGGTATGGCTCTACTGGGGATCTACGAGCAGTACTTC | CASSSLQGMALLGIYEQYF
TRBJ2-2 | TRBV10-2 | . | 13 | . | TGCGCCAGCCGGCGTCAAAACACCGGGGAGCTGTTTTTT | CASRRQNTGELFF
TRBJ1-1 | TRBV7-8 | . | 15 | TRBD1 | TGTGCCAGCAGCCTCACACAGGGGTTTGGCACTGAAGCTTTCTTT | CASSLTQGFGTEAFF
TRBJ1-5 | TRBV11-3 | . | 15 | . | TGTGCCAGCAGCCATATCAGTGAAGGCAATCAGCCCCAGCATTTT | CASSHISEGNQPQHF
TRBJ2-2 | TRBV10-3 | . | 13 | . | TGTGCCATCTTTGCCCCAAACACCGGGGAGCTGTTTTTT | CAIFAPNTGELFF